The TCR beta chain under discussion was sequenced for a study of T-cell reconstitution after alpha-beta-depleted transplantation in children. Molecular barcoding with unique molecular identifiers was used for the TCRbeta library. TCRdb re-analysed the PCR reads in MiXCR, keeping a single row per CDR3 protein. The data show roughly 350,000 distinct CDR3 sequences, with about a tenth seen just once and around 2.5% held by the top ten. This clonotype was detected a few times. CDR1 and CDR2 from the germline V gene are SGHRS and YFSETQ. The CDR3 has 15 residues. Trimming at V came to 4 bases and at J to 4 bases, leaving 5 bases not matched to a gene.

The clonotype was recovered from a human donor who donated a stem cell graft to a child with acute lymphoblastic leukemia. V gene TRBV5-1 combines with J gene TRBJ2-2, with 9 bases identical to TRBD2. The sequencing used PBMCs from the stem cell graft donor, collected from the stem cell graft. CDR3 region: CASSPSGKITGELFF. For the CDR3, the DNA is TGCGCCAGCAGCCCTAGCGGGAAGATCACCGGGGAGCTGTTTTTT.